This T cell receptor beta chain comes out of a study of blood T cell repertoires in COVID-19. Study-level information: Acute-phase and convalescent COVID-19 samples originated in the United States, Italy and Spain. PBMCs, B-cell-depleted T cells, or T cells were the source of the cDNA or gDNA that made up the material.

Enrolled during active infection, Seattle patients were then followed longitudinally. The V gene's germline CDR1 is SGDLS and CDR2 YYNGEE. The germline V and J ends were trimmed by 1 base and 5 bases, with 10 bases remaining between them. The CDR3 is made up of 14 amino acids. As originally analysed: Estimation of nucleated cell counts relied on the amplification of reference gene primers. The method was immunoSEQ multiplex PCR; TCRdb's version includes in-frame clones alone and lacks a portion of them. That table supplies the V and J calls and clone size; D and trimming were determined from the DNA. This table holds under 400,000 clones, about nine tenths found once.

This clonotype was obtained from a woman in her thirties with COVID-19, enrolled during active disease. Sequenced input: peripheral blood. This chain uses TRBV9 with TRBJ2-1; tentative D call: TRBD2 (5 bases). Here the CDR3 DNA reads TGTGCCAGCAGCGTAAGTAGCGCAAACAATGAGCAGTTCTTC. This encodes CASSVSSANNEQFF.